This is a list of T cell receptor beta chains from one sample in a study of T cell responses to AZD1222 COVID-19 vaccine. Profiled with immunoSEQ multiplex PCR; TCRdb holds only in-frame clones, not every one. The data show 75,000 to 95,000 clones, with about 85% seen just once and 10% to 15% held by the top ten. Here the sequenced sample was peripheral blood, taken on day 0 of AZD1222 vaccination. The receptors were gathered from an adult in good health. The CDR3 runs from the conserved cysteine through the conserved F or W. D genes are given only for firm matches. Rows may omit the clone size; those that give it use once, few, many or a size class.

abundance	j_gene	v_gene	d_gene	CDR3aa	CDR3nt
-	TRBJ1-2	TRBV15	-	CATLEVGNYGYTF	TGTGCCACCCTAGAGGTGGGGAACTATGGCTACACCTTC
-	TRBJ1-2	TRBV11-2	-	CASSLDLAVANYGYTF	TGTGCCAGCAGCTTAGATTTAGCGGTAGCTAACTATGGCTACACCTTC
-	TRBJ1-5	TRBV6-5	-	CASRQGSLQPQHF	TGTGCCAGCAGGCAAGGGAGCCTCCAACCCCAGCATTTT
-	TRBJ2-3	TRBV9	-	CASSASSGGSYTDTQYF	TGTGCCAGCAGCGCCTCCTCAGGGGGGTCATACACAGATACGCAGTATTTT
-	TRBJ2-3	TRBV5-4	TRBD2	CASSPRTSGTDTQYF	TGTGCCAGCAGCCCGCGGACTAGCGGCACAGATACGCAGTATTTT
-	TRBJ2-4	TRBV27	-	CASSLTDGLAKNIQYF	TGTGCCAGCAGTTTAACGGACGGGCTAGCCAAAAACATTCAGTACTTC
-	TRBJ2-4	TRBV2	TRBD2	CASSELAGARIAKNIQYF	TGTGCCAGCAGTGAGCTAGCGGGGGCCCGTATAGCCAAAAACATTCAGTACTTC
-	TRBJ2-1	TRBV11-2	-	CASSLSQVNEQFF	TGTGCCAGCAGCCTTAGTCAGGTCAATGAGCAGTTCTTC
-	TRBJ2-1	TRBV9	TRBD2	CASSGAPASGAYEQFF	TGTGCCAGCAGCGGAGCCCCGGCTAGCGGGGCATATGAGCAGTTCTTC
-	TRBJ2-1	TRBV6-2/TRBV6-3	-	CASSYSTAPLYNEQFF	TGTGCCAGCAGTTACTCGACAGCACCTCTCTACAATGAGCAGTTCTTC
-	TRBJ2-3	TRBV19	-	CASKGRRASTDTQYF	TGTGCCAGTAAAGGGAGAAGAGCTAGCACAGATACGCAGTATTTT
once	TRBJ2-3	TRBV28	-	CASSFKRGTDTQYF	TGTGCCAGCAGTTTCAAGCGGGGCACAGATACGCAGTATTTT
-	TRBJ1-1	TRBV5-1	TRBD1	CASSLEDRGPEAFF	TGCGCCAGCAGCTTGGAGGACAGGGGCCCTGAAGCTTTCTTT
-	TRBJ1-2	TRBV29-1	-	CSVVSVAGYTF	TGCAGCGTTGTTAGTGTTGCTGGCTACACCTTC
-	TRBJ2-7	TRBV19	-	CASKRKGTTSYEQYF	TGTGCCAGCAAAAGGAAAGGGACCACGAGCTACGAGCAGTACTTC
-	TRBJ2-1	TRBV3-1/TRBV3-2	TRBD2	CASSLPSGVRLNEQFF	TGTGCCAGCAGCCTTCCTAGCGGGGTTCGTCTGAATGAGCAGTTCTTC
-	TRBJ1-1	TRBV7-9	-	CASSLMIGNTEAFF	TGTGCCAGCAGCTTAATGATAGGGAACACTGAAGCTTTCTTT
-	TRBJ1-2	TRBV5-1	TRBD1	CASSTGEGQANYGYTF	TGCGCCAGCAGCACGGGGGAGGGACAGGCAAACTATGGCTACACCTTC
-	TRBJ1-2	TRBV28	-	CASISAGDSPGYTF	TGTGCCAGCATCTCCGCGGGAGACTCTCCTGGCTACACCTTC
once	TRBJ2-5	TRBV28	-	CASGVLLGRETQYF	TGTGCCAGCGGCGTCCTGCTCGGACGGGAGACCCAGTACTTC
-	TRBJ2-6	TRBV6-1	TRBD2	CASSDGGAGANVLTF	TGTGCCAGCAGTGACGGGGGGGCTGGGGCCAACGTCCTGACTTTC
-	TRBJ2-7	TRBV28	TRBD2	CASNGGEGYEQYF	TGTGCCAGCAATGGAGGGGAGGGCTACGAGCAGTACTTC
-	TRBJ2-3	TRBV20-1	TRBD2	CSASPMVAGGQTDTQYF	TGCAGTGCTAGTCCCATGGTAGCGGGGGGGCAGACAGATACGCAGTATTTT
-	TRBJ1-2	TRBV24-1	-	CAAGRPDYGYTF	TGTGCCGCCGGACGGCCGGACTATGGCTACACCTTC
-	TRBJ1-6	TRBV6-5	TRBD1	CASSYQGATSPLHF	TGTGCCAGCAGTTACCAGGGGGCGACTTCACCCCTCCACTTT
once	TRBJ1-5	TRBV5-1	TRBD1	CASSLETGDRVDQPQHF	TGCGCCAGCAGCTTGGAGACAGGGGACCGCGTAGATCAGCCCCAGCATTTT
-	TRBJ1-5	TRBV6-5	-	CASSSRGFQPQHF	TGTGCCAGCAGTTCACGGGGGTTTCAGCCCCAGCATTTT
-	TRBJ1-1	TRBV24-1	-	CATRGGGYTEAFF	TGTGCCACCAGAGGGGGAGGTTACACTGAAGCTTTCTTT
-	TRBJ2-7	TRBV11-1	-	CASSLWTHYEQYF	TGTGCCAGCAGCCTATGGACTCATTACGAGCAGTACTTC
-	TRBJ2-2	TRBV5-4	TRBD2	CASSPPPLAGGRTGELFF	TGTGCCAGCAGCCCACCACCACTAGCGGGGGGCCGCACCGGGGAGCTGTTTTTT
-	TRBJ2-1	TRBV5-1	TRBD2	CASSLGLAGGGSYNEQFF	TGCGCCAGCAGCTTGGGACTAGCGGGGGGAGGCTCCTACAATGAGCAGTTCTTC
-	TRBJ2-2	TRBV10-3	-	CAITGAVTGELFF	TGTGCCATCACGGGGGCCGTGACCGGGGAGCTGTTTTTT
few	TRBJ2-3	TRBV9	TRBD2	CASTGLADFTDTQYF	TGTGCCAGCACAGGACTAGCGGATTTCACAGATACGCAGTATTTT
-	TRBJ1-1	TRBV2	-	CASSAPPGGITEAFF	TGTGCCAGCAGTGCCCCCCCCGGGGGGATTACTGAAGCTTTCTTT
-	TRBJ1-5	TRBV2	-	CASKGEGNQPQHF	TGTGCCAGCAAGGGGGAAGGGAATCAGCCCCAGCATTTT
-	TRBJ2-5	TRBV5-4	-	CASSSGRETQYF	TGTGCCAGCAGCTCCGGGCGGGAGACCCAGTACTTC
-	TRBJ2-4	TRBV2	TRBD1	CASSVGQGTKNIQYF	TGTGCCAGCAGCGTGGGACAGGGGACAAAAAACATTCAGTACTTC
-	TRBJ2-2	TRBV15	TRBD2	CATSRDRLAGVTGELFF	TGTGCCACCAGCAGAGATCGACTAGCGGGGGTTACCGGGGAGCTGTTTTTT
-	TRBJ2-2	TRBV19	-	CASTSRGADTGELFF	TGTGCCAGTACCTCACGGGGGGCAGACACCGGGGAGCTGTTTTTT
-	TRBJ1-1	TRBV11-2	-	CASSLDRHAEAFF	TGTGCCAGCAGCTTAGATAGGCATGCTGAAGCTTTCTTT
-	TRBJ1-4	TRBV5-4	-	CASRSTVNEKLFF	TGTGCCAGCAGATCCACGGTTAATGAAAAACTGTTTTTT
-	TRBJ1-6	TRBV19	-	CASSIDRTPLHF	TGTGCCAGTAGTATAGATAGGACGCCCCTCCACTTT
-	TRBJ2-2	TRBV10-3	-	CAISESGDPDLFF	TGTGCCATCAGTGAGTCGGGGGACCCAGATCTGTTTTTT
few	TRBJ1-6	TRBV9	-	CASSEGPGIYSPLHF	TGTGCCAGCAGCGAGGGGCCGGGGATTTATTCACCCCTCCACTTT
-	TRBJ2-1	TRBV11-3	-	CASSSSGRNEQFF	TGTGCCAGCAGCTCCTCGGGCCGCAATGAGCAGTTCTTC
-	TRBJ2-3	TRBV10-3	-	CAISSGALYTDTQYF	TGTGCCATCAGTTCGGGAGCCCTATACACAGATACGCAGTATTTT
-	TRBJ2-7	TRBV7-6	-	CASSLTTERTYEQYF	TGTGCCAGCAGCTTAACGACAGAACGAACCTACGAGCAGTACTTC
-	TRBJ2-2	TRBV6-2/TRBV6-3	-	CASSTSENTGELFF	-
once	TRBJ1-2	TRBV10-3	-	CAISETDYGYTF	TGTGCCATCAGCGAGACAGATTATGGCTACACCTTC
-	TRBJ1-3	TRBV18	-	CASSPDGSGNTIYF	TGTGCCAGCTCACCGGATGGGTCTGGAAACACCATATATTTT
-	TRBJ1-2	TRBV18	TRBD1	CASSPGTASYYGYTF	TGTGCCAGCTCACCAGGGACAGCCTCTTACTATGGCTACACCTTC
few	TRBJ1-1	TRBV5-1	-	CASSLALERNTEAFF	TGCGCCAGCAGCTTGGCCCTTGAGAGAAACACTGAAGCTTTCTTT
-	TRBJ2-7	TRBV3-1/TRBV3-2	TRBD1	CASSQDRTGEQYF	TGTGCCAGCAGCCAAGATCGGACAGGGGAGCAGTACTTC
few	TRBJ1-3	TRBV11-2	-	CASSLAGVYGNTIYF	TGTGCCAGCAGCTTGGCAGGGGTGTATGGAAACACCATATATTTT
-	TRBJ2-2	TRBV11-3	TRBD1	CASSWGSDRGGELFF	TGTGCCAGCAGCTGGGGGTCGGACAGGGGAGGGGAGCTGTTTTTT
-	TRBJ1-4	TRBV4-3	TRBD1	CASSHSRDSNEKLFF	TGCGCCAGCAGCCACTCCCGGGACAGTAATGAAAAACTGTTTTTT
-	TRBJ1-1	TRBV7-9	-	CASSLMGAGGSEAFF	TGTGCCAGCAGCCTAATGGGTGCGGGCGGGAGTGAAGCTTTCTTT